This is a list of T cell receptor beta chains from one sample in a study of OX40 agonist ivuxolimab in advanced cancers. Generated by immunoSEQ multiplex PCR, the TCRdb table keeps only in-frame clones and is missing some. Of about 38,000 clones detected, 85% appear once; the ten largest clones hold about 40%. Sequences were derived from CD4+ or CD8+ T cells sorted from blood, sampled in a trial of the OX40 agonist ivuxolimab. The origin of the receptors is an adult with an advanced solid tumor such as melanoma, head and neck, liver or kidney cancer. CDR3s include the opening cysteine and the closing phenylalanine or tryptophan. The D gene is left open where the match is weak. Not every row has a clone size; where given, it reads once, few, many or a size class.

V gene: TRBV4-1
D gene: TRBD1
J gene: TRBJ1-5
clone size: NA
CDR3 protein: CASSLGQGNNQPQHF
CDR3 DNA: TGCGCCAGCAGCCTGGGACAGGGAAACAATCAGCCCCAGCATTTT

V gene: TRBV6-4
D gene: NA
J gene: TRBJ2-2
clone size: NA
CDR3 protein: CASSDSSGVPGELFF
CDR3 DNA: TGTGCCAGCAGTGACTCATCTGGGGTCCCCGGGGAGCTGTTTTTT

V gene: TRBV6-4
D gene: TRBD2
J gene: TRBJ2-2
clone size: NA
CDR3 protein: CASSDSRPLSGRTGELFF
CDR3 DNA: TGTGCCAGCAGTGACTCGCGTCCCCTTAGCGGGAGGACCGGGGAGCTGTTTTTT

V gene: TRBV6-6
D gene: TRBD2
J gene: TRBJ2-5
clone size: NA
CDR3 protein: CASSWTSGQETQYF
CDR3 DNA: TGTGCCAGCAGTTGGACTAGCGGGCAAGAGACCCAGTACTTC

V gene: TRBV9
D gene: NA
J gene: TRBJ2-1
clone size: few
CDR3 protein: CASSGGDRANNEQFF
CDR3 DNA: TGTGCCAGCAGTGGGGGAGATAGGGCCAACAATGAGCAGTTCTTC

V gene: TRBV7-9
D gene: NA
J gene: TRBJ2-5
clone size: once
CDR3 protein: CASSLAARSGTQYF
CDR3 DNA: TGTGCCAGCAGCTTAGCGGCCAGATCGGGGACCCAGTACTTC

V gene: TRBV20-1
D gene: NA
J gene: TRBJ2-1
clone size: few
CDR3 protein: CSAMTDRQFF
CDR3 DNA: TGCAGTGCTATGACCGATCGACAGTTCTTC

V gene: TRBV7-2
D gene: NA
J gene: TRBJ2-7
clone size: NA
CDR3 protein: CASSRAYEQYF
CDR3 DNA: TGTGCCAGCAGCAGAGCTTACGAGCAGTACTTC

V gene: TRBV10-3
D gene: NA
J gene: TRBJ2-3
clone size: NA
CDR3 protein: CAISKETPTSGHTQYF
CDR3 DNA: TGTGCCATCAGTAAGGAGACACCGACCAGCGGGCATACGCAGTATTTT

V gene: TRBV19
D gene: NA
J gene: TRBJ1-1
clone size: NA
CDR3 protein: CASSIIIGRFNMNTEAFF
CDR3 DNA: TGTGCCAGTAGTATAATTATAGGACGGTTTAATATGAACACTGAAGCTTTCTTT

V gene: TRBV29-1
D gene: NA
J gene: TRBJ2-7
clone size: NA
CDR3 protein: CSVEDPTMPTYEQYF
CDR3 DNA: TGCAGCGTTGAAGACCCTACTATGCCAACCTACGAGCAGTACTTC

V gene: TRBV5-1
D gene: NA
J gene: TRBJ1-6
clone size: NA
CDR3 protein: CASSSGQFNSPLHF
CDR3 DNA: TGCGCCAGCAGCTCGGGACAATTCAATTCACCCCTCCACTTT

V gene: TRBV7-3
D gene: TRBD2
J gene: TRBJ2-1
clone size: NA
CDR3 protein: CASSPLAGALNEQFF
CDR3 DNA: TGTGCCAGCAGCCCCCTAGCGGGAGCCCTCAATGAGCAGTTCTTC

V gene: TRBV7-9
D gene: NA
J gene: TRBJ1-2
clone size: NA
CDR3 protein: CASSPTGGERANYGYTF
CDR3 DNA: TGTGCCAGCAGCCCAACCGGGGGTGAAAGAGCTAACTATGGCTACACCTTC

V gene: TRBV9
D gene: NA
J gene: TRBJ1-1
clone size: NA
CDR3 protein: CASSARGVGNTEAFF
CDR3 DNA: TGTGCCAGCAGCGCCCGAGGGGTTGGGAACACTGAAGCTTTCTTT

V gene: TRBV6-5
D gene: TRBD2
J gene: TRBJ2-7
clone size: NA
CDR3 protein: CASSYGRGSREQYF
CDR3 DNA: TGTGCCAGCAGTTACGGGCGGGGGTCGAGAGAGCAGTACTTC

V gene: TRBV6-6
D gene: NA
J gene: TRBJ2-2
clone size: NA
CDR3 protein: CASRDGPGELFF
CDR3 DNA: TGTGCCAGCCGGGACGGACCTGGGGAGCTGTTTTTT

V gene: TRBV6-6
D gene: NA
J gene: TRBJ1-5
clone size: NA
CDR3 protein: CASRESGGDQPQHF
CDR3 DNA: TGTGCCAGCAGAGAGAGTGGAGGAGATCAGCCCCAGCATTTT

V gene: TRBV5-1
D gene: NA
J gene: TRBJ1-2
clone size: NA
CDR3 protein: CASSPEQGSDGYTF
CDR3 DNA: TGCGCCAGCAGCCCCGAACAGGGAAGCGATGGCTACACCTTC

V gene: TRBV11-2
D gene: TRBD2
J gene: TRBJ2-5
clone size: NA
CDR3 protein: CASSLTSGLWKTQYF
CDR3 DNA: TGTGCCAGCAGCTTGACTAGCGGGTTATGGAAGACCCAGTACTTC

V gene: TRBV27
D gene: NA
J gene: TRBJ2-7
clone size: once
CDR3 protein: CASSLRGQDEQYF
CDR3 DNA: TGTGCCAGCAGTTTACGGGGGCAGGACGAGCAGTACTTC

V gene: TRBV7-9
D gene: NA
J gene: TRBJ1-2
clone size: few
CDR3 protein: CASTGALNYGYTF
CDR3 DNA: TGTGCCAGCACAGGGGCCCTTAACTATGGCTACACCTTC

V gene: TRBV4-1
D gene: NA
J gene: TRBJ2-7
clone size: NA
CDR3 protein: CASSQDPNSYEQYF
CDR3 DNA: TGCGCCAGCAGCCAAGATCCTAACAGCTACGAGCAGTACTTC

V gene: TRBV18
D gene: NA
J gene: TRBJ2-3
clone size: NA
CDR3 protein: CASSPRPPPGTDTQYF
CDR3 DNA: TGTGCCAGCTCACCACGTCCCCCGCCAGGGACAGATACGCAGTATTTT

V gene: TRBV19
D gene: NA
J gene: TRBJ2-7
clone size: NA
CDR3 protein: CASTPGGTIQGLNYEQYF
CDR3 DNA: TGTGCCAGTACCCCAGGGGGGACCATACAGGGGTTGAACTACGAGCAGTACTTC

V gene: TRBV6-5
D gene: TRBD2
J gene: TRBJ2-3
clone size: NA
CDR3 protein: CASNSGGTDTQYF
CDR3 DNA: TGTGCCAGCAATTCGGGAGGGACAGATACGCAGTATTTT

V gene: TRBV7-9
D gene: NA
J gene: TRBJ1-4
clone size: NA
CDR3 protein: CASSSGAGEKLFF
CDR3 DNA: TGTGCCAGCAGCTCGGGGGCGGGGGAAAAACTGTTTTTT

V gene: TRBV10-3
D gene: NA
J gene: TRBJ2-3
clone size: NA
CDR3 protein: CAIRMDGRADTQYF
CDR3 DNA: TGTGCCATCAGAATGGACGGACGGGCAGATACGCAGTATTTT

V gene: TRBV18
D gene: NA
J gene: TRBJ1-2
clone size: NA
CDR3 protein: CASSPTRRGEGYTF
CDR3 DNA: TGTGCCAGCTCACCAACGAGGAGGGGCGAGGGCTACACCTTC

V gene: TRBV4-1
D gene: TRBD2
J gene: TRBJ2-5
clone size: NA
CDR3 protein: CASSQELAGVFETQYF
CDR3 DNA: TGCGCCAGCAGCCAAGAACTAGCGGGAGTTTTTGAGACCCAGTACTTC

V gene: TRBV2
D gene: NA
J gene: TRBJ2-7
clone size: NA
CDR3 protein: CASGEYEQYF
CDR3 DNA: TGTGCCAGCGGCGAGTACGAGCAGTACTTC

V gene: TRBV19
D gene: TRBD1
J gene: TRBJ1-5
clone size: NA
CDR3 protein: CASSIWQGESQPQHF
CDR3 DNA: TGTGCCAGTAGTATTTGGCAGGGGGAAAGTCAGCCCCAGCATTTT

V gene: TRBV29-1
D gene: TRBD1
J gene: TRBJ2-5
clone size: NA
CDR3 protein: CSVEGTRGQRETQYF
CDR3 DNA: TGCAGCGTTGAGGGGACGAGGGGGCAGAGAGAGACCCAGTACTTC

V gene: TRBV2
D gene: NA
J gene: TRBJ2-1
clone size: NA
CDR3 protein: CASNVGRTGNEQFF
CDR3 DNA: TGTGCCAGCAACGTTGGCAGGACTGGGAATGAGCAGTTCTTC

V gene: TRBV6-1
D gene: NA
J gene: TRBJ1-2
clone size: NA
CDR3 protein: CASSEALAGYTF
CDR3 DNA: TGTGCCAGCAGTGAAGCGCTGGCTGGCTACACCTTC

V gene: TRBV6-1
D gene: TRBD1
J gene: TRBJ2-3
clone size: NA
CDR3 protein: CASSGTGLADTQYF
CDR3 DNA: TGTGCCAGCAGTGGGACAGGGCTCGCAGATACGCAGTATTTT

V gene: TRBV5-6
D gene: TRBD2
J gene: TRBJ2-2
clone size: few
CDR3 protein: CASTGLAGTGELFF
CDR3 DNA: TGTGCCAGCACCGGACTAGCGGGTACCGGGGAGCTGTTTTTT

V gene: TRBV6-5
D gene: TRBD1
J gene: TRBJ1-1
clone size: NA
CDR3 protein: CASSAGQGYTEAFF
CDR3 DNA: TGTGCCAGCAGCGCAGGACAGGGGTACACTGAAGCTTTCTTT

V gene: TRBV27
D gene: TRBD1
J gene: TRBJ2-7
clone size: NA
CDR3 protein: CASSLRDRGYEQYF
CDR3 DNA: TGTGCCAGCAGTCTCCGGGACAGGGGCTACGAGCAGTACTTC

V gene: TRBV6-1
D gene: NA
J gene: TRBJ1-2
clone size: NA
CDR3 protein: CASRDRSGYTF
CDR3 DNA: TGTGCCAGCAGGGACAGAAGTGGCTACACCTTC

V gene: TRBV10-1
D gene: NA
J gene: TRBJ1-4
clone size: NA
CDR3 protein: CASRKSGLCPTNEKLFF
CDR3 DNA: TGCGCCAGCAGAAAATCAGGGTTATGCCCAACTAATGAAAAACTGTTTTTT

V gene: TRBV7-9
D gene: TRBD1
J gene: TRBJ2-7
clone size: NA
CDR3 protein: CASSPTGDEQYF
CDR3 DNA: TGTGCCAGCAGCCCGACAGGGGACGAGCAGTACTTC

V gene: TRBV10-3
D gene: TRBD1
J gene: TRBJ1-4
clone size: NA
CDR3 protein: CAIRGQGAEKLFF
CDR3 DNA: TGTGCCATCAGGGGACAGGGGGCTGAAAAACTGTTTTTT

V gene: TRBV4-1
D gene: TRBD1
J gene: TRBJ2-1
clone size: NA
CDR3 protein: CASRPGTGLGNEQFF
CDR3 DNA: TGCGCCAGCAGGCCCGGGACAGGACTGGGCAATGAGCAGTTCTTC

V gene: TRBV14
D gene: TRBD2
J gene: TRBJ2-1
clone size: NA
CDR3 protein: CASSQLAGEVDEQFF
CDR3 DNA: TGTGCCAGCAGCCAACTAGCGGGAGAGGTGGATGAGCAGTTCTTC

V gene: TRBV5-1
D gene: NA
J gene: TRBJ2-7
clone size: NA
CDR3 protein: CASSLDLSSYEQYF
CDR3 DNA: TGCGCCAGCAGCTTGGATTTAAGCTCCTACGAGCAGTACTTC

V gene: TRBV6-1
D gene: TRBD1
J gene: TRBJ1-5
clone size: few
CDR3 protein: CASSEDRARGPQHF
CDR3 DNA: TGTGCCAGCAGTGAGGACAGGGCCCGTGGGCCCCAGCATTTT

V gene: TRBV5-8
D gene: TRBD2
J gene: TRBJ2-1
clone size: NA
CDR3 protein: CASSGGTSGDSYNEQFF
CDR3 DNA: TGTGCCAGCAGCGGAGGGACTAGCGGAGACTCCTACAATGAGCAGTTCTTC

V gene: TRBV2
D gene: NA
J gene: TRBJ1-4
clone size: NA
CDR3 protein: CASSAGKLFF
CDR3 DNA: TGTGCCAGCAGTGCTGGAAAACTGTTTTTT

V gene: TRBV28
D gene: NA
J gene: TRBJ1-2
clone size: NA
CDR3 protein: CASSSSMSGGYTF
CDR3 DNA: TGTGCCAGCAGTTCGAGCATGTCTGGTGGCTACACCTTC

V gene: TRBV27
D gene: TRBD2
J gene: TRBJ2-7
clone size: NA
CDR3 protein: CASSPNSGLAGNYEQYF
CDR3 DNA: TGTGCCAGCAGTCCTAATTCGGGACTAGCGGGGAACTACGAGCAGTACTTC

V gene: TRBV19
D gene: NA
J gene: TRBJ2-3
clone size: medium-sized
CDR3 protein: CASNDSPSTDTQYF
CDR3 DNA: TGTGCCAGTAATGACAGTCCTAGCACAGATACGCAGTATTTT

V gene: TRBV19
D gene: TRBD2
J gene: TRBJ2-5
clone size: NA
CDR3 protein: CASSQPRLAAQETQYF
CDR3 DNA: TGTGCCAGTAGTCAACCGAGACTAGCGGCTCAAGAGACCCAGTACTTC

V gene: TRBV6-6
D gene: NA
J gene: TRBJ2-2
clone size: NA
CDR3 protein: CASRGTANTGELFF
CDR3 DNA: TGTGCCAGCAGAGGGACTGCGAACACCGGGGAGCTGTTTTTT

V gene: TRBV6-5
D gene: NA
J gene: TRBJ2-1
clone size: NA
CDR3 protein: CASSDPRQYNEQFF
CDR3 DNA: TGTGCCAGCAGCGACCCTAGACAGTACAATGAGCAGTTCTTC

V gene: TRBV7-9
D gene: NA
J gene: TRBJ2-3
clone size: NA
CDR3 protein: CASSRRGWEQYF
CDR3 DNA: TGTGCCAGCAGCCGTCGGGGATGGGAGCAGTATTTT

V gene: TRBV6-1
D gene: TRBD1
J gene: TRBJ1-2
clone size: NA
CDR3 protein: CASSEATGTGAPYGYTF
CDR3 DNA: TGTGCCAGCAGTGAAGCGACGGGGACAGGGGCCCCATATGGCTACACCTTC